The 9 T cell receptor beta chains given below trace back to one sample, sequenced in a study of T cell responses to AZD1222 COVID-19 vaccine. TCRdb's copy holds only in-frame clones and misses some; the assay was immunoSEQ multiplex PCR. The sample contains roughly 110,000 clones, roughly nine tenths of which appear only once. Sample: peripheral blood, taken 28 days after the second AZD1222 dose. The receptors here all came from an adult who received the AZD1222 COVID-19 vaccine.

This chain uses TRBV28 with TRBJ1-6, with TRBD1 as a possible D gene (5 bases). Trimming took off 2 bases at V and 6 bases at J, with 11 bases between the two ends. This CDR3 spans 15 amino acids. CDR1 and CDR2 from the germline V gene are MDHEN and SYDVKM. The CDR3 DNA sequence: TGTGCCAGCAGTTTAGGGACGGGACCTAATTCACCCCTCCACTTT. As protein: CASSLGTGPNSPLHF.

This clone was recorded a few times. This chain connects TRBV19 to TRBJ2-4, with D perhaps TRBD1 or TRBD2 (5 bases each). The length of the CDR3 is 15 residues. Per germline, CDR1 LNHDA and CDR2 SQIVND (reference sequence). Trimming cost V 4 bases and J 1 base, with 11 bases left between them. CDR3 in amino acids: CASSSGTRAKNIQYF. For the CDR3, the DNA is TGTGCCAGTAGTAGTGGGACGAGGGCCAAAAACATTCAGTACTTC.

V is TRBV7-2 and J is TRBJ2-7; D gene uncertain. The CDR3 totals 15 residues. Germline assignment: CDR1 SGHTA and CDR2 FQGNSA. V shed 1 base and J shed 2 bases, with 12 bases lying between them. In DNA form, the CDR3 reads TGTGCCAGCAGCTTAGTCTCGGCCACAACCTACGAGCAGTACTTC. Its translation is CASSLVSATTYEQYF.

The V and J genes are TRBV14 and TRBJ1-2; unclear D gene. V lost 1 base, J lost 4 bases, and 10 bases lay in between. The CDR3 loop spans 14 amino acids. Germline V gives CDR1 SGHDN, CDR2 FVKESK. This CDR3 reads CASSQARRSYGYTF. The CDR3, as DNA: TGTGCCAGCAGCCAAGCACGGCGTTCCTATGGCTACACCTTC.

This clone was recorded once. The chain is built from TRBV19 and TRBJ1-6; D gene uncertain. CDR3 size: 13 residues. Trimming took off 4 bases at V and 9 bases at J, with 10 bases between the two ends. The germline gives CDR1 LNHDA, CDR2 SQIVND (reference sequence). The CDR3 loop is CASSSVEFSPLHF. CDR3 bases: TGTGCCAGTAGTAGTGTCGAATTTTCACCCCTCCACTTT.

The CDR3 sequence is CASSPQYGQGFTGELFF. CDR3 coding DNA: TGTGCCAGCAGCCCCCAGTATGGTCAGGGGTTCACCGGGGAGCTGTTTTTT. The V call is TRBV7-2, the J call TRBJ2-2; D perhaps matches TRBD1 (6 bases). The CDR3 runs to 17 residues. The ends were cut back, 5 bases at V and 4 bases at J, with 20 bases in the middle. The germline CDR1 and CDR2 sequences are SGHTA and FQGNSA.

The chain joins TRBV6-5 to TRBJ1-5; no definite D call. CDR1 and CDR2 (germline): MNHEY, SVGAGI. V was trimmed by 6 bases and J by 1 base, leaving 13 bases between them. This CDR3 is 15 amino acids long. The CDR3: CASREGNASNQPQHF. Written as DNA, the CDR3 is TGTGCCAGCAGGGAGGGAAACGCCAGCAATCAGCCCCAGCATTTT.

V is TRBV5-6 and J is TRBJ2-5; 8 bases align to TRBD1. V dropped 1 base and J dropped 4; count of bases not matched to a gene: 6. Looked up from germline, CDR1 is SGHDT and CDR2 is YYEEEE. The CDR3 runs 15 residues. DNA of the CDR3: TGTGCCAGCAGCTTGTTCGGACAGGGCCGAGAGACCCAGTACTTC. Translated: CASSLFGQGRETQYF. Combining the CDR3 with reference TRBV5-6 and TRBJ2-5 gives the whole variable domain DAGVTQSPTHLIKTRGQQVTLRCSPKSGHDTVSWYQQALGQGPQFIFQYYEEEERQRGNFPDRFSGHQFPNYSSELNVNALLLGDSALYLCASSLFGQGRETQYFGPGTRLLVL.

The V and J genes are TRBV24-1 and TRBJ2-3, with a tentative D call TRBD1 (6 bases). In germline, CDR1 is KGHDR, CDR2 SFDVKD. The CDR3 has 17 residues. V shed 4 bases and J shed 1 base, with 17 bases lying between them. The CDR3 region is CATSEVYLAGGTDTQYF. The CDR3 DNA sequence: TGTGCCACCAGTGAAGTGTATCTAGCAGGGGGCACAGATACGCAGTATTTT.